Sequencing of this T cell receptor (beta chain) was carried out in a study of CD8 T cells in ankylosing spondylitis (dated by TCRdb to between 2016 and 2019). About the study as a whole: T cell receptor beta repertoires were profiled in healthy donors and ankylosing spondylitis patients so that disease-linked TCR variants could be found. The whole study cohort included 95 to 130 healthy donors and 25 or so ankylosing spondylitis patients. Peripheral blood samples were taken, and synovial fluid was additionally collected from ankylosing spondylitis patients. Study-wide findings and limitations: Some motif variants had previously been reported in the synovial fluid and blood of reactive arthritis patients, which suggests shared mechanisms of disease initiation. The disease-linked clones were reported as significantly enriched in matched synovial fluid samples from ankylosing spondylitis patients. A CD8+ phenotype was shown by the disease-linked clones, which were found at relatively low frequencies in peripheral blood. Blood from ankylosing spondylitis patients appeared to be characterized by a TCR beta motif made up of seven or eight highly homologous amino acid variants.

Comment on this clonotype: Which antigen it targets is not known. Qualities for individual bases were not recorded, and no much larger clone is one base off.

The junction shows trimming of 6 bases on V and 0 bases on J, plus 15 bases between the germline ends. The germline V gene (reference sequence) provides CDR1 DFQATT and CDR2 SNEGSKA. Inclusive of the bounding cysteine and phenylalanine, the CDR3 is 14 residues long. Only CDR3 DNA is held: 42 bases, read in frame from base 1. For sequencing, an Illumina HiSeq 2500 was employed. Quantitative 5'-RACE with molecular barcodes was the method used to prepare the TCR beta libraries. On the study's bioinformatics: To identify disease-linked TCR variants, a new computational method was used, one built on a probabilistic model of VDJ rearrangement. The raw public reads went through TCRdb reprocessing: fastp at Q25, MiXCR clone calling, in-frame beta chains kept. Under each unique CDR3 protein, matching rows form one entry showing the most common genes and DNA. Here the V and J calls rest on TCRdb's processing, not on the authors' analysis. Recorded for this sample are about 240,000 distinct CDR3 sequences; approximately 9% of them occurred a single time. About 6.5% of the sample is held by the ten biggest clonotypes.

The sequence was obtained from a male donor with ankylosing spondylitis or in good health (not recorded which). Sequenced sample: blood, either unsorted or a sorted T cell fraction (not recorded which). The chain uses TRBV20-1 and TRBJ2-7; no D gene call is confident. The CDR3 in this case is CSAEATSSSYEQYF. The DNA reads as follows: TGCAGTGCAGAGGCGACTTCGAGCTCCTACGAGCAGTACTTC.